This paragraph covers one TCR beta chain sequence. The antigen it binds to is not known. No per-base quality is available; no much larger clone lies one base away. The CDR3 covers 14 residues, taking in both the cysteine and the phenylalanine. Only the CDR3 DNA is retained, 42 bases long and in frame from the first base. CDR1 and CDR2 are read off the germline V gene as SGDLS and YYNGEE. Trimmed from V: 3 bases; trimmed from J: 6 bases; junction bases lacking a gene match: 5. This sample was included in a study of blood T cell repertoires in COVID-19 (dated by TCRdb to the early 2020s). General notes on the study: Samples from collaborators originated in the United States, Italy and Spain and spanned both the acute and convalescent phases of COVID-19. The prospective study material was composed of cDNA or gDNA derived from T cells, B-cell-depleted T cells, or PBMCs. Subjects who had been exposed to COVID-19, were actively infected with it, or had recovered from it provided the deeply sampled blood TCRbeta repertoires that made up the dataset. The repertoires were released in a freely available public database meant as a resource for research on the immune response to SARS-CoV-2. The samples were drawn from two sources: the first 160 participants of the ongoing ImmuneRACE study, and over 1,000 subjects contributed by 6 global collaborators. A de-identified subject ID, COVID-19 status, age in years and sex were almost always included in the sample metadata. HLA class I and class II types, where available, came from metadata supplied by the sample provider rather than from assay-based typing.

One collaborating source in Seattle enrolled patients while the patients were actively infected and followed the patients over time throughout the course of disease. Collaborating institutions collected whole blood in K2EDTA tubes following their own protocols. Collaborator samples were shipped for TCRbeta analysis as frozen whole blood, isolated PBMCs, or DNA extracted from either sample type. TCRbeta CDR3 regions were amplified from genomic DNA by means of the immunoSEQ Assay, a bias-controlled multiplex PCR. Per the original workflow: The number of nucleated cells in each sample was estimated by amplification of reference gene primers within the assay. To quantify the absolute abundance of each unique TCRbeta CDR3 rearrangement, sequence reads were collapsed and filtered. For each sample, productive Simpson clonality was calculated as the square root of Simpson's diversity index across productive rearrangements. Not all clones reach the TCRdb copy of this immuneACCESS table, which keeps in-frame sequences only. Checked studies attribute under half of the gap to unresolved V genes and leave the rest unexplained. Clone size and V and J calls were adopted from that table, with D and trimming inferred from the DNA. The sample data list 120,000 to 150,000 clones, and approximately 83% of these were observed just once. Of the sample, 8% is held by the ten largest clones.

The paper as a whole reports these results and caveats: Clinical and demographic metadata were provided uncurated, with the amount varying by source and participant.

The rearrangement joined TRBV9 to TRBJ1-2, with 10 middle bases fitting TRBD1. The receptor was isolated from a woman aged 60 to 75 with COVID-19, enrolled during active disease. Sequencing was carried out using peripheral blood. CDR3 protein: CASSEGTGEDGYTF. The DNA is TGTGCCAGCAGCGAGGGGACAGGGGAGGATGGCTACACCTTC.